The T cell receptor (beta chain) under discussion was sequenced for a study of T cell responses to AZD1222 COVID-19 vaccine. Study-wide points: Baseline seropositives among AZD1222 recipients totaled only five or six. Nearly half of spike-specific TCRs reportedly target unmutated variant regions. Breadth and depth of Spike-specific TCRs rose after two AZD1222 doses. The sample set comprised mostly white British donors with more females, and clonal diversity was possibly underestimated.

Losses at the gene ends were 3 bases for V and 6 bases for J; bases not matched to a gene: 7. The CDR3 runs to 15 residues. Per the germline V gene, CDR1 is SGDLS and CDR2 is YYNGEE. The table came from immunoSEQ multiplex PCR; TCRdb's copy has only in-frame clones and leaves some out. The sample yields 95,000 to 100,000 clones, under 90% seen once. This clone appeared a single time. The antigen is undetermined. V is TRBV9 and J is TRBJ2-7; 12 bases match TRBD1. The clonotype originates from an adult in good health. This specimen consisted of peripheral blood, obtained on day 0 of AZD1222 vaccination. The CDR3 region is CASSGGTGGRFEQYF. CDR3 bases: TGTGCCAGCAGCGGCGGGACAGGGGGCAGGTTCGAGCAGTACTTC. Complete variable domain (other parts from reference TRBV9 and TRBJ2-7): DSGVTQTPKHLITATGQRVTLRCSPRSGDLSVYWYQQSLDQGLQFLIQYYNGEERAKGNILERFSAQQFPDLHSELNLSSLELGDSALYFCASSGGTGGRFEQYFGPGTRLTVT.